The rows below give T cell receptor beta chains drawn from one sample of a study of blood T cell repertoires in COVID-19. Assay: immunoSEQ multiplex PCR; the TCRdb copy retains only in-frame clones and omits some. Here the sample spans approximately 110,000 clones, around nine tenths being singletons. Specimen: peripheral blood. The receptors were gathered from a man aged 35-49 years with acute or convalescent COVID-19. The CDR3 runs from the conserved cysteine through the conserved F or W. The order of the fields is clone size, V gene, J gene, D gene, CDR3 protein, CDR3 DNA. D genes are given only for firm matches. The listing skips clone size in some rows; elsewhere it reads once, few, many or a size class.

size: NA; V: TRBV6-5; J: TRBJ2-1; D: NA; CDR3: CATSRGEGTYNEQFF; DNA: TGTGCCACCTCCCGAGGTGAAGGCACCTACAATGAGCAGTTCTTC
size: few; V: TRBV21-1; J: TRBJ1-6; D: NA; CDR3: CASRSSPLHF; DNA: TGTGCCAGCAGGAGTTCACCCCTCCACTTT
size: NA; V: TRBV18; J: TRBJ1-6; D: TRBD1; CDR3: CASSPRGTEDSPLHF; DNA: TGTGCCAGCTCACCACGAGGGACAGAAGATTCACCCCTCCACTTT
size: NA; V: TRBV19; J: TRBJ2-1; D: TRBD2; CDR3: CASSTLPSRTSGSGEQFF; DNA: TGTGCCAGTAGTACCCTACCGAGCCGGACTAGCGGGAGCGGGGAGCAGTTCTTC
size: NA; V: TRBV5-4; J: TRBJ1-2; D: TRBD1; CDR3: CASSPGTGSTYGYTF; DNA: TGTGCCAGCAGCCCTGGGACAGGGAGCACCTATGGCTACACCTTC
size: NA; V: TRBV2; J: TRBJ2-7; D: NA; CDR3: CASSGTPPLEQYF; DNA: TGTGCCAGCTCCGGGACACCGCCTCTCGAGCAGTACTTC
size: once; V: TRBV5-1; J: TRBJ1-1; D: NA; CDR3: CASNLKAGGSTEAFF; DNA: TGCGCCAGCAACCTAAAAGCCGGGGGAAGCACTGAAGCTTTCTTT
size: NA; V: TRBV10-3; J: TRBJ2-2; D: TRBD2; CDR3: CAISDSGAGELFF; DNA: TGTGCCATCAGTGACAGCGGGGCCGGGGAGCTGTTTTTT
size: NA; V: TRBV6-5; J: TRBJ1-5; D: TRBD1; CDR3: CASRRDRGFHQPQHF; DNA: TGTGCCAGCAGGCGCGACAGGGGGTTTCATCAGCCCCAGCATTTT
size: NA; V: TRBV24-1; J: TRBJ2-3; D: NA; CDR3: CATSGEYTDTQYF; DNA: TGTGCCACCAGTGGAGAGTACACAGATACGCAGTATTTT
size: NA; V: TRBV28; J: TRBJ2-1; D: TRBD1; CDR3: CASRHGQDYNEQFF; DNA: TGTGCCAGCAGACACGGACAGGACTACAATGAGCAGTTCTTC
size: NA; V: TRBV6-1; J: TRBJ1-4; D: NA; CDR3: CASSEVLLNEKLFF; DNA: TGTGCCAGCAGTGAAGTACTTCTTAATGAAAAACTGTTTTTT
size: NA; V: TRBV5-1; J: TRBJ2-7; D: TRBD1; CDR3: CASSLAFPGTEWYEQYF; DNA: TGCGCCAGCAGCTTGGCGTTCCCCGGGACAGAGTGGTACGAGCAGTACTTC
size: few; V: TRBV9; J: TRBJ1-1; D: TRBD1; CDR3: CASNPGTGNTEAFF; DNA: TGTGCCAGCAATCCCGGGACAGGGAACACTGAAGCTTTCTTT
size: NA; V: TRBV6-5; J: TRBJ1-6; D: TRBD1; CDR3: CASGSDRGSSPLHF; DNA: TGTGCCAGCGGGTCCGACAGGGGTAGTTCACCCCTCCACTTT
size: NA; V: TRBV25-1; J: TRBJ2-2; D: NA; CDR3: CASSEQGKTGELFF; DNA: TGTGCCAGCAGTGAACAGGGGAAAACCGGGGAGCTGTTTTTT
size: NA; V: TRBV3-1/TRBV3-2; J: TRBJ2-1; D: NA; CDR3: CASSLGRGYYNEQFF; DNA: TGTGCTAGCAGCCTGGGCAGGGGTTACTACAATGAGCAGTTCTTC
size: NA; V: TRBV7-8; J: TRBJ2-1; D: TRBD1; CDR3: CASSRGQGRYNEQFF; DNA: TGTGCCAGCAGCCGAGGACAGGGTCGCTACAATGAGCAGTTCTTC
size: NA; V: TRBV5-8; J: TRBJ1-3; D: NA; CDR3: CASSLARRSSGNTIYF; DNA: TGTGCCAGCAGCTTGGCTCGGAGGAGCTCTGGAAACACCATATATTTT
size: NA; V: TRBV7-2; J: TRBJ2-3; D: NA; CDR3: CASSLSSTQYF; DNA: TGTGCCAGCAGCTTATCCAGTACGCAGTATTTT
size: NA; V: TRBV19; J: TRBJ1-6; D: NA; CDR3: CASSRGPLDSPLHF; DNA: TGTGCCAGTAGTCGAGGGCCGCTAGATTCACCCCTCCACTTT
size: NA; V: TRBV19; J: TRBJ2-1; D: NA; CDR3: CASSTFRDNEQFF; DNA: TGTGCCAGTAGTACCTTCCGGGACAATGAGCAGTTCTTC
size: NA; V: TRBV18; J: TRBJ1-1; D: NA; CDR3: CASSPTAVPVTEAFF; DNA: TGTGCCAGCTCACCAACAGCCGTGCCGGTCACTGAAGCTTTCTTT
size: NA; V: TRBV6-5; J: TRBJ1-2; D: NA; CDR3: CASSPAAGYGYTF; DNA: TGTGCCAGCAGTCCAGCGGCGGGCTATGGCTACACCTTC
size: NA; V: TRBV5-1; J: TRBJ2-2; D: TRBD2; CDR3: CASSQRTSGTNTGELFF; DNA: TGCGCCAGCAGCCAACGGACTAGCGGAACAAACACCGGGGAGCTGTTTTTT